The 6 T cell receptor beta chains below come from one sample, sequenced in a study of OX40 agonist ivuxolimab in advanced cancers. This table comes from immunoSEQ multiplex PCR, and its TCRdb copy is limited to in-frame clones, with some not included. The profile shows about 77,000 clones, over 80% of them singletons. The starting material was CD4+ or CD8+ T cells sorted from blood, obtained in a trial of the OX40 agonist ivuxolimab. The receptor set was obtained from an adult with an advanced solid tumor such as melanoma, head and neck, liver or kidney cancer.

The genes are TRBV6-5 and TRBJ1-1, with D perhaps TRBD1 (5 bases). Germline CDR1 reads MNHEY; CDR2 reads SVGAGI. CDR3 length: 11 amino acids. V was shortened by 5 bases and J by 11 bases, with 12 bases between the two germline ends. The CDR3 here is CASSRGSHAFF. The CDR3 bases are TGTGCCAGCAGTCGGGGCTCCCACGCTTTCTTT.

The CDR3 DNA reads TGTGCCAGCAGGCAACAGGGATCCCCTTACGAGCAGTACTTC. It yields the protein CASRQQGSPYEQYF. This chain connects TRBV28 to TRBJ2-7; D is possibly TRBD1 (6 bases). Germline loops: CDR1 MDHEN, CDR2 SYDVKM. The CDR3 covers 14 residues. V lost 6 bases and J lost 4, with 16 bases in between.

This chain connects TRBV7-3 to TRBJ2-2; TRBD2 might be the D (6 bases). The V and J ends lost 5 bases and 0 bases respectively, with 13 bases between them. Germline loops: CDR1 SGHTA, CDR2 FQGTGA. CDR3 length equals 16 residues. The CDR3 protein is CASSQAREANTGELFF. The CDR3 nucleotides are TGTGCCAGCAGCCAAGCCAGGGAGGCGAACACCGGGGAGCTGTTTTTT.

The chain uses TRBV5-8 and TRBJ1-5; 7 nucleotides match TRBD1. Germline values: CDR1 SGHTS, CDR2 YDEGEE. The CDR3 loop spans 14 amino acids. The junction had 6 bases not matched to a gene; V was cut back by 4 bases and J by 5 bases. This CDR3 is CASSRRTGDQPQHF. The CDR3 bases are TGTGCCAGCAGCCGTAGGACAGGCGATCAGCCCCAGCATTTT.

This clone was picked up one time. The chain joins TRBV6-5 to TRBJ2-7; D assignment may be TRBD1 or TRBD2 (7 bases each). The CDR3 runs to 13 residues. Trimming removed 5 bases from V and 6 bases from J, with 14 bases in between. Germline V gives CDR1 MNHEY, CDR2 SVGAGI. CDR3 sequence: CASSPIRGGEQYF. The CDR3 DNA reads TGTGCCAGCAGTCCCATCAGGGGGGGCGAGCAGTACTTC.

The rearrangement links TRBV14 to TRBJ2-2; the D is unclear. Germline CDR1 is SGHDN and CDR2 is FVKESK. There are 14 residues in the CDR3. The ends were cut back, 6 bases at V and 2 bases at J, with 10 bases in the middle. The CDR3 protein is CASSTYQNTGELFF. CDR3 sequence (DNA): TGTGCCAGCAGTACATATCAAAACACCGGGGAGCTGTTTTTT.